The clone carrying this T cell receptor beta chain was observed a handful of times. What it binds is not known. The assay was run at deep level. The protocol was immunoSEQ multiplex PCR, while the TCRdb copy is restricted to in-frame clones and leaves out a portion. The data contain hundreds of thousands of clones, 72% of them seen just once; the ten biggest clones take up about 2%. This sample is part of a study of shared clonotypes between healthy human individuals. Study results and caveats: Naive subsets generally had larger estimated richness than memory subsets.

Naive CD45RA+ and memory CD45RA-negative subsets were split from CD4+ cells. With 1 base removed from V and 6 bases from J, the gap between germline ends came to 25 bases. The length of the CDR3 is 18 residues. Germline assignment: CDR1 SGDLS and CDR2 YYNGEE. The chain joins TRBV9 to TRBJ1-1; possible D gene TRBD1, 5 bases. The sequenced sample consisted of memory CD4+ T cells sorted from blood. The sample's subset: CD45RA-negative fraction. This TCR was recovered from a woman aged 30 to 39 in good health. CDR3 bases: TGTGCCAGCAGCGTACCCCACAAGGGCTGGGACCTCCTACCTGAAGCTTTCTTT. Amino acid sequence: CASSVPHKGWDLLPEAFF.